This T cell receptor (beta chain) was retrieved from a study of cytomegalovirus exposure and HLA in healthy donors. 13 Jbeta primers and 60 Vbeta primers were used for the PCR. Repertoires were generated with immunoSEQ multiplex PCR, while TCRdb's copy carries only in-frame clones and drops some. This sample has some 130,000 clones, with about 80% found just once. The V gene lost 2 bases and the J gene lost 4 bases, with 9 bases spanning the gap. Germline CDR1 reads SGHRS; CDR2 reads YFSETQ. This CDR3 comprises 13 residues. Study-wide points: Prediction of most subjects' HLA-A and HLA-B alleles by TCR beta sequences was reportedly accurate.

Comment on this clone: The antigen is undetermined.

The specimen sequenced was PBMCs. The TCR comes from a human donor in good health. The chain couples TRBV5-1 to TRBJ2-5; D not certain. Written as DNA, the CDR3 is TGCGCCAGCAGCTTCCAGGTAGGAGAGACCCAGTACTTC. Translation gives CASSFQVGETQYF.